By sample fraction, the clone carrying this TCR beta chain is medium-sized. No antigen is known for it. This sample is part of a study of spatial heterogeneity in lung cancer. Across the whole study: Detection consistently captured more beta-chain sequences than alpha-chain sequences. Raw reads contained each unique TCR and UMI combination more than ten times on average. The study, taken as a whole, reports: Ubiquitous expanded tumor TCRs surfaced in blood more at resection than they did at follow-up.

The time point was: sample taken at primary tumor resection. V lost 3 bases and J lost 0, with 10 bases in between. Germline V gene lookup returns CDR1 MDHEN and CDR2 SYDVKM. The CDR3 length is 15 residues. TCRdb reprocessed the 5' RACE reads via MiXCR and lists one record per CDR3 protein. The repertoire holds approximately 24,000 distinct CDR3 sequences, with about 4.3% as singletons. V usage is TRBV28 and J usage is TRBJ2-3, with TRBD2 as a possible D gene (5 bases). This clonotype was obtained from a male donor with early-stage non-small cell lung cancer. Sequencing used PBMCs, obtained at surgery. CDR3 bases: TGTGCCAGCAGTTTCGGAGGCGCTAGCACAGATACGCAGTATTTT. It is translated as CASSFGGASTDTQYF.